This T cell receptor (beta chain) is from a study of T cells in Graves' hyperthyroidism and ophthalmopathy. Study context: Peripheral blood was drawn at first diagnosis, prior to all treatment.

As to this clonotype: The target antigen is unknown.

The CDR3 regions of TCR beta were amplified from RNA transcripts. The primer set for the first-round RT-PCR of the TCR CDR3 was HTBI. TCRdb ran MiXCR on the multiplex PCR reads and lists one entry per CDR3 protein. The table shows some 340,000 distinct CDR3 sequences, with roughly an eighth occurring only once. The study's findings and limits: The model anticipated ophthalmopathy a median around six months pre-onset.

Germline assignment: CDR1 MNHNS and CDR2 SASEGT. This CDR3 contains 15 residues. Trimming removed 7 bases from V and 6 bases from J, with 18 bases in between. Clinical symptoms, serum thyroxine and TRAb, thyroid ultrasound and orbital computed tomography together formed the diagnostic basis. The PBMCs were sourced from fresh peripheral blood (around 9.9 ml). Sequencing input: blood. The chain combines TRBV6-1 with TRBJ2-2; D tentatively reads TRBD1 or TRBD2 (5 bases each). This clonotype was obtained from a woman in her 40s with Graves' ophthalmopathy. Written as DNA, the CDR3 is TGTGCCAGCATGCTCCGGGGCATGGAGGCCGGGGAGCTGTTTTTT. Residues: CASMLRGMEAGELFF.